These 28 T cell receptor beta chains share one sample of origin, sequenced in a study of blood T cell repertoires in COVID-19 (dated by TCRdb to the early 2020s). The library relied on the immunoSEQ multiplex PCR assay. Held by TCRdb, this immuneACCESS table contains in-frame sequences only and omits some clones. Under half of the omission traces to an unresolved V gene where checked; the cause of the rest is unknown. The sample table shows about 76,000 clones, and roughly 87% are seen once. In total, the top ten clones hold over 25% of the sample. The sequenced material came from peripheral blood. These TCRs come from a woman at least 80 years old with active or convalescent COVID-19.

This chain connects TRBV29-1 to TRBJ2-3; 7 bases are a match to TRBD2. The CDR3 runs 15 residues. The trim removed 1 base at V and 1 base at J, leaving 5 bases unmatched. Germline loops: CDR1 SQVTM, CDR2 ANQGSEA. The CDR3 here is CSVEVSGVGTDTQYF. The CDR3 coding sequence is TGCAGCGTTGAAGTAAGCGGGGTAGGCACAGATACGCAGTATTTT.

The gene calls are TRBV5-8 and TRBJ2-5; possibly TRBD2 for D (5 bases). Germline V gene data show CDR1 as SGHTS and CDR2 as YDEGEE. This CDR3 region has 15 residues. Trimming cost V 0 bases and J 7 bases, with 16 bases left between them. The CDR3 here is CASSLVSSRRGTQYF. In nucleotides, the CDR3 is TGTGCCAGCAGCTTGGTCTCGAGCCGTCGGGGGACCCAGTACTTC.

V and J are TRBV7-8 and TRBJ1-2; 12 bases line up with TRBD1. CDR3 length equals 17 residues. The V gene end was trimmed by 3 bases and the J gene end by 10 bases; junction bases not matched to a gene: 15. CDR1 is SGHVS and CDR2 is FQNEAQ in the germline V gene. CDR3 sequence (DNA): TGTGCCAGCAGCTTGATAGTCGGGGGGACAGGGGGCAAGGTCTACACCTTC. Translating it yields CASSLIVGGTGGKVYTF.

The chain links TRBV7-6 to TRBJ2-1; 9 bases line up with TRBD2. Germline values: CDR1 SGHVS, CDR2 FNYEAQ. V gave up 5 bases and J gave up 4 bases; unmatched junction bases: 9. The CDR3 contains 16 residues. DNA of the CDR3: TGTGCCAGCAGCAGCTATAGCGGGGGAGTATACAATGAGCAGTTCTTC. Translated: CASSSYSGGVYNEQFF.

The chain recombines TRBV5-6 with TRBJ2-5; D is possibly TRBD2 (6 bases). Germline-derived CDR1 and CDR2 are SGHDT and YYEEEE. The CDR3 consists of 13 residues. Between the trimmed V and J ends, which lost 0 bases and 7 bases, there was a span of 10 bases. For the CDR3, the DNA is TGTGCCAGCAGCTTGGCGGGGGTCGGGACCCAGTACTTC. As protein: CASSLAGVGTQYF. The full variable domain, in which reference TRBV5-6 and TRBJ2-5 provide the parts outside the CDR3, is DAGVTQSPTHLIKTRGQQVTLRCSPKSGHDTVSWYQQALGQGPQFIFQYYEEEERQRGNFPDRFSGHQFPNYSSELNVNALLLGDSALYLCASSLAGVGTQYFGPGTRLLVL.

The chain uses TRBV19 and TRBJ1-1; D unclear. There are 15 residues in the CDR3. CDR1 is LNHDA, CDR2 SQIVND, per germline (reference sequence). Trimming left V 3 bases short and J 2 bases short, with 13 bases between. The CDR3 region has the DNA TGTGCCAGTAGTATCCAGGTCAGAGTAAACACTGAAGCTTTCTTT. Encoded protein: CASSIQVRVNTEAFF.

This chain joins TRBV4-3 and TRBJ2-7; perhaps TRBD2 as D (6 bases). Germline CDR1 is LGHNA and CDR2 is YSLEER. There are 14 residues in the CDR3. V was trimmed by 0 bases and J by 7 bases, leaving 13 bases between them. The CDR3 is CASSQDLEGREQYF. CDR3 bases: TGCGCCAGCAGCCAAGATCTGGAGGGTAGAGAGCAGTACTTC.

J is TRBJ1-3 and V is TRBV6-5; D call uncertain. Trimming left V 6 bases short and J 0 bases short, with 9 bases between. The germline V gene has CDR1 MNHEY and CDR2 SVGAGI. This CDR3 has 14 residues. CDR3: CASREASSGNTIYF. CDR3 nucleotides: TGTGCCAGCAGAGAGGCCAGCTCTGGAAACACCATATATTTT.

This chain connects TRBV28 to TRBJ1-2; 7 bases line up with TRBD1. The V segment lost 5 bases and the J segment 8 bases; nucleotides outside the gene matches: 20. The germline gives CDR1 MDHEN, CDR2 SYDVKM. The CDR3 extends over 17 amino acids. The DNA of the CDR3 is TGTGCCAGCAGTGCCCAGGGGGTGGTGGGGAGGAACTTGGGCTACACCTTC. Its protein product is CASSAQGVVGRNLGYTF.

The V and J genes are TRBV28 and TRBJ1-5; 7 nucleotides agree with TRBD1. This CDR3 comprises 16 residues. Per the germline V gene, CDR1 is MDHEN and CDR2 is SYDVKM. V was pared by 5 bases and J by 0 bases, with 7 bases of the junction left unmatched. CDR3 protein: CASSGRGHRSNQPQHF. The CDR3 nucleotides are TGTGCCAGCAGTGGAAGGGGGCATCGTAGCAATCAGCCCCAGCATTTT.

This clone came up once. The CDR3, as DNA: TGTGCCAGCAGTTCACCCGAGCGGGGTGGGGTATCCTCCTACAATGAGCAGTTCTTC. It is translated as CASSSPERGGVSSYNEQFF. The chain carries TRBV7-8 and TRBJ2-1; 7 bases are a match to TRBD2. V lost 6 bases, J lost 0 bases, and 17 bases stayed unmatched. Germline values: CDR1 SGHVS, CDR2 FQNEAQ. The CDR3 totals 19 residues.

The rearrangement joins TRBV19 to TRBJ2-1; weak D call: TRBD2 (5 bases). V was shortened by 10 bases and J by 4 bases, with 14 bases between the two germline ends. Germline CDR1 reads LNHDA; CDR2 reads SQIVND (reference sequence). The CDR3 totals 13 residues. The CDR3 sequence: CATGILHYNEQFF. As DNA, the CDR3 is TGTGCCACCGGGATCCTTCATTACAATGAGCAGTTCTTC.

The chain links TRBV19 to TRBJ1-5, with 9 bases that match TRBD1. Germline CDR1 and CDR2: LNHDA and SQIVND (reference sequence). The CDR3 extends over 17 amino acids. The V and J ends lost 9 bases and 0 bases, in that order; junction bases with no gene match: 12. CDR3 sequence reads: CASHYGTGRGSNQPQHF. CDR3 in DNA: TGTGCCAGCCACTACGGGACAGGGAGGGGTAGCAATCAGCCCCAGCATTTT.

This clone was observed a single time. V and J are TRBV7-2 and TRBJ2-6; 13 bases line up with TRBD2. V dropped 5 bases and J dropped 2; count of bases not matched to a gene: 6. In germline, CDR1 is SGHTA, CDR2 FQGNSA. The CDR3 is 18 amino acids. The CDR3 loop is CASSTQLAGGPGANVLTF. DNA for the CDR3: TGTGCCAGCAGCACCCAACTAGCGGGGGGGCCTGGGGCCAACGTCCTGACTTTC. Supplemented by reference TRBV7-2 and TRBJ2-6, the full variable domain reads GAGVSQSPSNKVTEKGKDVELRCDPISGHTALYWYRQSLGQGLEFLIYFQGNSAPDKSGLPSDRFSAERTGGSVSTLTIQRTQQEDSAVYLCASSTQLAGGPGANVLTFGAGSRLTVL.

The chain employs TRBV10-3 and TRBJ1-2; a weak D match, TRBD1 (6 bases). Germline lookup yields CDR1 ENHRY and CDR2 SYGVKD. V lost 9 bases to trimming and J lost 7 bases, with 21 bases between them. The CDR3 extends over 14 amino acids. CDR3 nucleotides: TGTGCCATAGAACAGGGTACTCCATTTGGTGGCTACACCTTC. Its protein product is CAIEQGTPFGGYTF.

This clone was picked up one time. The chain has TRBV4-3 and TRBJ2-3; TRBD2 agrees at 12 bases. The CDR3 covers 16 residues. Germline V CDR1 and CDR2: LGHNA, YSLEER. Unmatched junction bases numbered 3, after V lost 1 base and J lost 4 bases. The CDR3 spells CASSQGTSGEADTQYF. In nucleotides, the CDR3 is TGCGCCAGCAGCCAAGGGACTAGCGGGGAGGCAGATACGCAGTATTTT.

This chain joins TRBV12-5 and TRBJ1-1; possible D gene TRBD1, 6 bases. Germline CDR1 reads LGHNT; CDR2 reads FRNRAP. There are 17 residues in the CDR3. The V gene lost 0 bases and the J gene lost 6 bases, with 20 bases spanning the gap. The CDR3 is CASGLVRDLQGNAEAFF. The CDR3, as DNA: TGTGCTAGTGGTTTGGTCCGAGACTTACAGGGCAATGCTGAAGCTTTCTTT.

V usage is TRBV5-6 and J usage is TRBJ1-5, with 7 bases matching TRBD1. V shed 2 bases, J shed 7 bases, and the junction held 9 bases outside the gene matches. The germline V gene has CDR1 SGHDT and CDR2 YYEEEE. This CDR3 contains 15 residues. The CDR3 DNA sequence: TGTGCCAGCAGCTTAATTCGAGACAGGGACCAGCCCCAGCATTTT. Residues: CASSLIRDRDQPQHF. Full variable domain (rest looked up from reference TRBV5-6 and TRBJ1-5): DAGVTQSPTHLIKTRGQQVTLRCSPKSGHDTVSWYQQALGQGPQFIFQYYEEEERQRGNFPDRFSGHQFPNYSSELNVNALLLGDSALYLCASSLIRDRDQPQHFGDGTRLSIL.

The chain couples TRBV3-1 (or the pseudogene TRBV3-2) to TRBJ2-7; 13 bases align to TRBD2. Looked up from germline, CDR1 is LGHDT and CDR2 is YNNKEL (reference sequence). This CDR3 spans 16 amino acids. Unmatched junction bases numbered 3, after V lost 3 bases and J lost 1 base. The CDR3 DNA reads TGTGCCAGCAGCCAGGGACTAGCGGGGCATTCCTACGAGCAGTACTTC. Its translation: CASSQGLAGHSYEQYF.

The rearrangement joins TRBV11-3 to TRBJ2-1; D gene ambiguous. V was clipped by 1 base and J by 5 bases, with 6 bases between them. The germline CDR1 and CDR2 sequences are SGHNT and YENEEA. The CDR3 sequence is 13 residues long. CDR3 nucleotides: TGTGCCAGCAGCTTAGCAGTAAACAATGAGCAGTTCTTC. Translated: CASSLAVNNEQFF.

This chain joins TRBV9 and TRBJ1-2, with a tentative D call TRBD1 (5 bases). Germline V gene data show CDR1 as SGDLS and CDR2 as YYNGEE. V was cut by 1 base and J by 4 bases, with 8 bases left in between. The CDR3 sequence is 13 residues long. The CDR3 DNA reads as TGTGCCAGCAGCGTACAGGGAGGCTATGGCTACACCTTC. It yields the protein CASSVQGGYGYTF.

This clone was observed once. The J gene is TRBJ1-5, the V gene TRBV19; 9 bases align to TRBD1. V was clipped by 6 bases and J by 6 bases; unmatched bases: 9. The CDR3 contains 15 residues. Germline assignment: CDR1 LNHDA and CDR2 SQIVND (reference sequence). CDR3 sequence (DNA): TGTGCCAGTAGCCTCGATGGGACAGGGCGTCAGCCCCAGCATTTT. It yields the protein CASSLDGTGRQPQHF.

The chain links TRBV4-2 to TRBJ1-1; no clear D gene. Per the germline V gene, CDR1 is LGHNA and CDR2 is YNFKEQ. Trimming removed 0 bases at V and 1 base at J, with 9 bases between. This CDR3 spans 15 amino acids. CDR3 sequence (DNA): TGTGCCAGCAGCCAAGAAATCCCTTCGAACACTGAAGCTTTCTTT. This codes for CASSQEIPSNTEAFF.

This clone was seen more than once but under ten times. CDR3 sequence reads: CASSLDGTGGSYNEQFF. The CDR3 DNA reads TGTGCCAGCTCACTCGACGGTACAGGGGGCTCCTACAATGAGCAGTTCTTC. The chain recombines TRBV18 with TRBJ2-1; the match to TRBD1 covers 8 bases. Germline CDR1 is KGHSH and CDR2 is LQKENI. The trim removed 4 bases at V and 0 bases at J, leaving 8 bases unmatched. This CDR3 has 17 amino acids.

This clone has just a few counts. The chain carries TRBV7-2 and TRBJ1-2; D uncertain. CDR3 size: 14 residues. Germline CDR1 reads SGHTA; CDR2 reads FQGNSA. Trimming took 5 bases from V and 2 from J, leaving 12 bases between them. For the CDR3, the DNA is TGTGCCAGCAGCCTCCTTCCGGAGAACTATGGCTACACCTTC. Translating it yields CASSLLPENYGYTF.

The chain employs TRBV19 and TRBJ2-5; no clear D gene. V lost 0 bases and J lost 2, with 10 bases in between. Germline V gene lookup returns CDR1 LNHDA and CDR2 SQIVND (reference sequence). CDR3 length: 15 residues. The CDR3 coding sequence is TGTGCCAGTAGTATAGACCCCAGAAGACAAGAGACCCAGTACTTC. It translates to CASSIDPRRQETQYF.

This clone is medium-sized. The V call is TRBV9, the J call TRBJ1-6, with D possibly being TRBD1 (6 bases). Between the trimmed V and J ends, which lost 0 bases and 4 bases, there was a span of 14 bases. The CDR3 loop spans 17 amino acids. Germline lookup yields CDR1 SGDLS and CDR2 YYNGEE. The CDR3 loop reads CASSVATGPNYNSPLHF. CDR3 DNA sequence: TGTGCCAGCAGCGTAGCTACAGGGCCTAATTATAATTCACCCCTCCACTTT.

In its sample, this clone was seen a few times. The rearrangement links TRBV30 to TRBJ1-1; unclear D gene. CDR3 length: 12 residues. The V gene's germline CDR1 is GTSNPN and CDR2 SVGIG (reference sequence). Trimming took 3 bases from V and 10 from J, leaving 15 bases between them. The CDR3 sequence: CAWRGLQAGAFF. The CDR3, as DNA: TGTGCCTGGAGAGGCCTGCAGGCAGGAGCTTTCTTT.